Reported below is one TCR beta chain. Antigen unknown. The data belong to a study of T cells expressing NK-cell markers. Overall study findings and caveats: The study found these clonotypes also leading the CD3+CD56-NKG2C+ fraction in four donors.

The V gene's germline CDR1 is LNHNV and CDR2 YYDKDF (reference sequence). CDR3 size: 19 residues. TCRdb re-called the 5' RACE reads and catalogs CDR3 proteins one per entry, DNA excluded. The ten top clones account for approximately 0.39%, within a sample of a few hundred thousand distinct CDR3 sequences. Sequencing input: blood T cells: a sorted CD56 or NKG2C T cell subset, CD4+ or CD8+ T cells, or bulk PBMC T cells (not recorded which). The sequence derives from a man in his late teens or twenties in good health. This rearrangement joins TRBV15 to TRBJ2-1; no DNA is available, so the TRBD2 call from TCRdb remains unchecked. The CDR3 reads CATSRDLWASGRAYNEQFF. The full variable domain, in which reference TRBV15 and TRBJ2-1 provide the parts outside the CDR3, is DAMVIQNPRYQVTQFGKPVTLSCSQTLNHNVMYWYQQKSSQAPKLLFHYYDKDFNNEADTPDNFQSRRPNTSFCFLDIRSPGLGDTAMYLCATSRDLWASGRAYNEQFFGPGTRLTVL.